This T cell receptor beta chain was observed in a study of regulatory T cells in long-lasting Graves disease. The CDR3 spans 12 residues. Trimming removed 4 bases from V and 7 bases from J, with 11 bases in between. From germline, CDR1 is MGHDK and CDR2 SYGVNS. Overall study results and limits: Persistent disease samples used TRBV28, TRBJ1-2 and TRBJ2-5 preferentially.

This clonotype was counted only a few times. The antigen is not known. Time point in this sample: newly diagnosed GD, antithyroid drugs for less than 3 months. The TCR library used RNA extracted from PBMCs. Recruitment took place at an endocrinology department in Xi'an, China. CDR3 regions were amplified by Arm-PCR using iRepertoire HTBI primers to build TCR beta libraries. In the original processing: From all samples, identification returned 11 to 15 TRBJ and approximately 67 TRBV segments. TCRdb itself ran the multiplex PCR reads through MiXCR, one entry per CDR3 protein. The V and J calls were not made by the authors but by TCRdb's processing. The table includes about 530,000 distinct CDR3 sequences, 15% to 20% detected once. This sample was shared with a second study, whose subject was T cells in Graves' hyperthyroidism and ophthalmopathy. That publication notes: Most thyroid clonotypes expanded above 0.001 appeared in blood too.

J is TRBJ2-7 and V is TRBV25-1, with D maybe TRBD2 (5 bases). This receptor was identified in a middle-aged woman with Graves disease. The source was peripheral blood mononuclear cells (PBMCs), collected at new diagnosis, from a patient treated with antithyroid drugs. CDR3 in amino acids: CASSGPTGEQYF. CDR3 DNA sequence: TGTGCCAGCAGTGGACCCACGGGGGAGCAGTACTTC.